Described below is a single TCR beta chain sequence and its context. Time point denoted: pretreatment peripheral blood. These data come from a study of PD-L1 blockade in urothelial cancer. About the research overall: The patients first took atezolizumab around 2014, receiving 1,200 mg intravenously every 3 weeks. Bladder-origin urothelial cancer in males described most of the roughly 30 patients. Prior chemotherapy ranged from 0 to 3 regimens per patient.

Synthetically made TCR analog templates were put into each PCR as spikes. TCRdb's copy holds only in-frame clones and misses some; the assay was immunoSEQ multiplex PCR. The table records around 100,000 clones, over 75% of them present only once. Germline CDR1 reads MDHEN; CDR2 reads SYDVKM. The CDR3 sequence is 14 residues long. Germline trimming cut 8 bases from V and 8 bases from J; bases unmatched to any gene: 13. V and J are TRBV28 and TRBJ1-2; 8 bases match TRBD1. The sequences come from PBMCs, collected around atezolizumab (anti-PD-L1) treatment. The receptor comes from a man in his 60s with urothelial cancer. The CDR3: CASGQIDRGPGYTF. Here the CDR3 DNA reads TGTGCCAGCGGCCAGATTGACAGGGGACCCGGCTACACCTTC.